These 16 T cell receptor beta chains originate from one sample sequenced in a study of cytomegalovirus exposure and HLA in healthy donors. The primer mix had 60 Vbeta and 13 Jbeta primers. Here immunoSEQ multiplex PCR was the method, and the copy in TCRdb shows in-frame clones only, minus some. The top ten clones hold just over 2% of a sample with about 120,000 clones, about 80% of them seen once. The source material was PBMCs. Receptors originate from a human donor in good health.

Only a few counts were recorded for this clone. This chain uses TRBV5-4 with TRBJ2-7; D may be TRBD1 (5 bases). This CDR3 has 15 residues. In germline, CDR1 is SGHNT, CDR2 YYREEE (reference sequence). Trimming left V 0 bases short and J 1 base short, with 11 bases between. As DNA, the CDR3 is TGTGCCAGCAGCTTGGAAGGGGCAGGTTCCTACGAGCAGTACTTC. Translation gives CASSLEGAGSYEQYF.

The chain employs TRBV5-8 and TRBJ2-1; 7 bases are a match to TRBD1. CDR1 is SGHTS and CDR2 is YDEGEE in the germline V gene. The J segment lost 12 bases and the V segment lost 0 bases, leaving 3 bases of the junction unmatched. This CDR3 comprises 12 residues. DNA of the CDR3: TGTGCCAGCAGCTTGGATAGGACAGGGCAGTTCTTC. This encodes CASSLDRTGQFF.

The sample holds a few counts of this clone. The rearrangement links TRBV7-6 to TRBJ2-5; 11 bases match TRBD1. The trim removed 5 bases at V and 4 bases at J, leaving 6 bases unmatched. Germline V gene data show CDR1 as SGHVS and CDR2 as FNYEAQ. The CDR3 totals 15 residues. CDR3 loop: CASSKSGTGGETQYF. DNA for the CDR3: TGTGCCAGCAGCAAATCCGGGACAGGGGGAGAGACCCAGTACTTC.

This rearrangement joins TRBV6-5 to TRBJ2-1, with 9 bases lining up with TRBD2. The length of the CDR3 is 14 residues. Germline loops: CDR1 MNHEY, CDR2 SVGAGI. With V trimmed by 0 bases and J by 16 bases, 10 bases remained unmatched. Written as DNA, the CDR3 is TGTGCCAGCAGTTACTCGATGGGGACTAGCCCCCATTTCTTC. Translating gives CASSYSMGTSPHFF.

This chain uses TRBV6-5 with TRBJ1-1; 8 nucleotides match TRBD1. CDR3 length: 15 amino acids. Germline V gene data show CDR1 as MNHEY and CDR2 as SVGAGI. V lost 4 bases and J lost 3; bases outside the gene matches: 7. The CDR3 reads CASSSRTGSDTEAFF. The CDR3 DNA reads as TGTGCCAGCAGTTCTCGGACAGGGTCAGACACTGAAGCTTTCTTT.

The CDR3 loop reads CASIGALASTGELFF. The CDR3 DNA follows: TGTGCCAGCATCGGCGCCCTAGCCTCCACCGGGGAGCTGTTTTTT. V usage is TRBV27 and J usage is TRBJ2-2; tentative D call: TRBD2 (5 bases). Germline V gene sequence: CDR1 MNHEY, CDR2 SMNVEV (reference sequence). Trimming took off 7 bases at V and 4 bases at J, with 16 bases between the two ends. This CDR3 contains 15 residues.

This chain connects TRBV6-5 to TRBJ2-1, with TRBD2 matching over 8 bases. The V gene's germline CDR1 is MNHEY and CDR2 SVGAGI. The CDR3 runs 15 residues. V was pared by 4 bases and J by 7 bases, with 9 bases of the junction left unmatched. CDR3 residues: CASSWEGAGDNEQFF. The CDR3 DNA reads as TGTGCCAGCAGTTGGGAGGGAGCGGGAGATAATGAGCAGTTCTTC.

The V and J genes are TRBV28 and TRBJ1-1; D gene unclear. CDR3 size: 15 residues. V lost 5 bases and J lost 1, with 14 bases in between. The germline V gene encodes CDR1 MDHEN and CDR2 SYDVKM. The CDR3 is CASSPRSPPNTEAFF. Written as DNA, the CDR3 is TGTGCCAGCAGTCCACGGAGTCCGCCGAACACTGAAGCTTTCTTT.

This clone was counted between two and nine times. The chain links TRBV5-6 to TRBJ1-4, with 7 bases matching TRBD1. Germline lookup yields CDR1 SGHDT and CDR2 YYEEEE. V dropped 3 bases and J dropped 7; count of bases not matched to a gene: 6. The CDR3 covers 14 residues. The CDR3 here is CASSSTGVGEKLFF. CDR3 nucleotides: TGTGCCAGCAGCTCAACAGGGGTGGGTGAAAAACTGTTTTTT.

The chain joins TRBV15 to TRBJ2-6; a possible D gene is TRBD1 (5 bases). Germline CDR1 is LNHNV and CDR2 is YYDKDF (reference sequence). The CDR3 spans 15 residues. V was trimmed by 5 bases and J by 0 bases, leaving 8 bases between them. The CDR3 DNA sequence: TGTGCCACCAGCCGGACAAACTCTGGGGCCAACGTCCTGACTTTC. As protein: CATSRTNSGANVLTF.

This chain connects TRBV30 to TRBJ1-5; 7 nucleotides agree with TRBD1. The CDR3 loop spans 13 amino acids. Germline V gene lookup returns CDR1 GTSNPN and CDR2 SVGIG (reference sequence). Trimming removed 3 bases from V and 3 bases from J; junction bases left unmatched: 2. This CDR3 reads CAWSRGTNQPQHF. The CDR3 nucleotides read TGTGCCTGGAGCAGGGGGACCAATCAGCCCCAGCATTTT.

The chain carries TRBV5-4 and TRBJ2-2; D is unresolved. Germline CDR1 SGHNT, CDR2 YYREEE (reference sequence). The V end lost 4 bases, the J end lost 6 bases, and 10 bases lay between the germline ends. The CDR3 covers 13 residues. CDR3 in DNA: TGTGCCAGCAGCATCGGCGGTGCCGGGGAGCTGTTTTTT. Translation: CASSIGGAGELFF. The full variable domain, rest sourced from reference TRBV5-4 and TRBJ2-2, is ETGVTQSPTHLIKTRGQQVTLRCSSQSGHNTVSWYQQALGQGPQFIFQYYREEENGRGNFPPRFSGLQFPNYSSELNVNALELDDSALYLCASSIGGAGELFFGEGSRLTVL.

This chain joins TRBV2 and TRBJ2-7, with 8 bases identical to TRBD2. This CDR3 spans 14 amino acids. Germline V gene lookup returns CDR1 SNHLY and CDR2 FYNNEI. J lost 3 bases, V lost 5 bases, and 6 bases had no gene match. CDR3 sequence: CASSSTGTSYEQYF. The CDR3 region has the DNA TGTGCCAGCAGTAGCACCGGGACTAGCTACGAGCAGTACTTC.

The CDR3 here is CASSHWTFSEAFF. The DNA for the CDR3 is TGTGCCAGCAGCCACTGGACATTCTCTGAAGCTTTCTTT. V is TRBV5-4 and J is TRBJ1-1, with D possibly matching TRBD1 (5 bases). Germline CDR1 SGHNT, CDR2 YYREEE (reference sequence). The CDR3 has 13 residues. The V gene lost 4 bases and the J gene lost 6 bases, with 13 bases spanning the gap.

The chain combines TRBV28 with TRBJ1-5; D unresolved. V was clipped by 1 base and J by 7 bases, with 5 bases between them. CDR3 length: 12 amino acids. Germline V gene sequence: CDR1 MDHEN, CDR2 SYDVKM. The chain's CDR3 is CASSLLAQPQHF. The CDR3 DNA sequence: TGTGCCAGCAGTTTATTAGCGCAGCCCCAGCATTTT.

The rearrangement uses TRBV5-1 and TRBJ2-7; 7 positions match TRBD1. There are 14 residues in the CDR3. J was trimmed by 9 bases and V by 2 bases; bases with no gene match: 11. CDR1 SGHRS and CDR2 YFSETQ come from the germline V gene. CDR3 nucleotide sequence: TGCGCCAGCAGCTTTATGGACAGGCTGCAGGCGCAGTACTTC. Amino acid sequence: CASSFMDRLQAQYF.